The sequence of this T cell receptor (beta chain) was determined in a study of T cells in Graves' hyperthyroidism and ophthalmopathy. The CDR3 regions of TCR beta were amplified from RNA transcripts. An initial round of RT-PCR targeting the TCR CDR3 relied on the HTBI primer set. In TCRdb, the multiplex PCR reads were re-called with MiXCR into one record per CDR3 protein. The table has 650,000 to 800,000 distinct CDR3 sequences, less than 45% seen once. The germline V and J ends were trimmed by 4 bases and 4 bases, with 7 bases remaining between them. The CDR3 has 12 amino acids. In germline, CDR1 is MGHDK, CDR2 SYGVNS. This clonotype was observed many times. In making diagnoses, clinical symptoms, serum thyroxine and TRAb, thyroid ultrasound and orbital computed tomography were all used.

The rearrangement joins TRBV25-1 to TRBJ1-2; D possibly corresponds to TRBD1 (5 bases). The TCR was taken from an adult man with Graves' disease, either hyperthyroidism or ophthalmopathy (not recorded which). The material sequenced was peripheral blood or thyroid tissue (not recorded which). CDR3 nucleotides: TGTGCCAGCAGTGGCGACAGCTATGGCTACACCTTC. Amino acid sequence: CASSGDSYGYTF.